The clone carrying this T cell receptor (beta chain) was seen a handful of times. The junction had 11 bases not matched to a gene; V was cut back by 5 bases and J by 4 bases. CDR3 length: 15 amino acids. Germline lookup yields CDR1 SGHVS and CDR2 FQNEAQ. This entry comes from a study of blood T cell repertoires in COVID-19. The wider study: COVID-19 samples from acute and convalescent phases originated in the United States, Italy and Spain. Nucleic acid was either cDNA or gDNA, and it came from T cells, B-cell-depleted T cells, or PBMCs.

Original processing notes: Estimation of nucleated cell counts was performed using reference gene primer amplification. Assay: immunoSEQ multiplex PCR; the TCRdb copy retains only in-frame clones and omits some. V and J calls and clone size are as listed in that table; D and trimming were resolved from the DNA. Of about 140,000 clones in the sample, roughly 73% were seen once. This TCR came from a woman between 50 and 59 years old with active or convalescent COVID-19. The rearrangement joins TRBV7-8 to TRBJ2-7; 7 positions match TRBD1. The sequenced sample consisted of peripheral blood. This chain's CDR3 is CASSLKTGWVYEQYF. CDR3 DNA sequence: TGTGCCAGCAGCCTTAAGACAGGGTGGGTTTACGAGCAGTACTTC.